Listed below are T cell receptor beta chains from one sample, sequenced in a study of blood T cell repertoires in COVID-19. The assay was immunoSEQ multiplex PCR, and TCRdb's table has in-frame clones only and misses some. Of a few hundred thousand clones listed, 80% to 90% are singletons. The sample taken for sequencing was PBMCs or T cells enriched from blood (not recorded which). These receptors were collected from a man younger than 40 who had recovered from COVID-19. CDR3s include the opening cysteine and the closing phenylalanine or tryptophan. Each record gives: clone size, V gene, J gene, D gene, CDR3 length, CDR3 DNA, CDR3 protein. A D gene is named only where the DNA matches it firmly. The size of a clone is reported for some rows only, either as once, few or many, or as a class for expanded clones.

size: -; V: TRBV5-1; J: TRBJ1-3; D: -; length: 16; DNA: TGCGCCAGCAGTCCCGGAGACGGTCTCTCTGGAAACACCATATATTTT; CDR3: CASSPGDGLSGNTIYF
size: -; V: TRBV24-1; J: TRBJ2-3; D: -; length: 17; DNA: TGTGCCACCAGTGACCCCCTCGCCAGGGAGGTGGCAGATACGCAGTATTTT; CDR3: CATSDPLAREVADTQYF
size: -; V: TRBV27; J: TRBJ2-7; D: -; length: 11; DNA: TGTGCCAGCAGTCTCTCCTACGAGCAGTACTTC; CDR3: CASSLSYEQYF
size: -; V: TRBV28; J: TRBJ2-7; D: TRBD1; length: 14; DNA: TGTGCCAGCAGTCCGGGACAGGGGGCCTACGAGCAGTACTTC; CDR3: CASSPGQGAYEQYF
size: -; V: TRBV24-1; J: TRBJ1-2; D: TRBD1; length: 13; DNA: TGTGCCACCAGCCCTGGACAGGGAAGTGGCTACACCTTC; CDR3: CATSPGQGSGYTF
size: few; V: TRBV5-6; J: TRBJ2-7; D: TRBD1; length: 15; DNA: TGTGCCAGCAGCTTAGAGGACAGGGGGCTTCTCGAGCAGTACTTC; CDR3: CASSLEDRGLLEQYF
size: once; V: TRBV2; J: TRBJ1-1; D: -; length: 13; DNA: TGTGCCAGCATTTTTCAGCGGAACACTGAAGCTTTCTTT; CDR3: CASIFQRNTEAFF
size: -; V: TRBV4-1; J: TRBJ2-5; D: TRBD1; length: 19; DNA: TGCGCCAGCAGCCAGGCCTCGGGCTTGGACAGGGGGACTCAAGAGACCCAGTACTTC; CDR3: CASSQASGLDRGTQETQYF
size: -; V: TRBV2; J: TRBJ1-4; D: TRBD1; length: 16; DNA: TGTGCCAGCAGTGACGACAGGGGGCCGGGGGGTGAAAAACTGTTTTTT; CDR3: CASSDDRGPGGEKLFF
size: -; V: TRBV5-1; J: TRBJ1-3; D: TRBD1; length: 14; DNA: TGCGCCAGCAGCTTGACAGGGGACGGAAACACCATATATTTT; CDR3: CASSLTGDGNTIYF
size: -; V: TRBV7-3; J: TRBJ2-7; D: -; length: 14; DNA: TGTGCCAGCAGCTTGGGGGGAGAGGGGTACGAGCAGTACTTC; CDR3: CASSLGGEGYEQYF
size: once; V: TRBV3-1/TRBV3-2; J: TRBJ2-1; D: TRBD2; length: 19; DNA: TGTGCCAGCAGCCGTTCGGGACTAGCGGGGGGGAATTCCTACAATGAGCAGTTCTTC; CDR3: CASSRSGLAGGNSYNEQFF
size: -; V: TRBV19; J: TRBJ2-5; D: -; length: 15; DNA: TGTGCCAGTAGGGAGGGGGCAGGGAGACAAGAGACCCAGTACTTC; CDR3: CASREGAGRQETQYF
size: -; V: TRBV28; J: TRBJ2-1; D: -; length: 13; DNA: TGTGCCAGCAGTGGAGGAGGTTACAATGAGCAGTTCTTC; CDR3: CASSGGGYNEQFF
size: -; V: TRBV28; J: TRBJ1-1; D: -; length: 12; DNA: TGTGCCAGCAGTTTACAGAACAAAGAAGCTTTCTTT; CDR3: CASSLQNKEAFF
size: once; V: TRBV7-9; J: TRBJ1-2; D: TRBD1; length: 15; DNA: TGTGCCAGCAGCCCGTCTGGGCAGGGGGGAAATGGCTACACCTTC; CDR3: CASSPSGQGGNGYTF
size: -; V: TRBV2; J: TRBJ1-4; D: -; length: 17; DNA: TGTGCCAGCAGCCCCCGACAAGGCCCGAGTGGGAATGAAAAACTGTTTTTT; CDR3: CASSPRQGPSGNEKLFF
size: once; V: TRBV10-2; J: TRBJ2-1; D: -; length: 10; DNA: TGCGCCAGTTTCGGGAATGAGCAGTTCTTC; CDR3: CASFGNEQFF
size: -; V: TRBV18; J: TRBJ1-1; D: TRBD1; length: 14; DNA: TGTGCCAGCTCACCTGGACAGGGGGCGACTGAAGCTTTCTTT; CDR3: CASSPGQGATEAFF